This entry concerns a single TCR beta chain. The antigen remains unidentified. The data were taken from a study of shared clonotypes between healthy human individuals. Selected positively for CCR7 and CD45RO-negative, naive CD8 cells excluded terminally differentiated effector memory CD45RA+ cells. The assay ran at deep level. Sequencing used immunoSEQ multiplex PCR; TCRdb keeps in-frame clones, though not all of them. The sample yields over 750,000 clones, about 96% seen once. Study outcomes and limitations: In having few donors, the study represented limited genetic and exposure-history diversity.

The germline V gene encodes CDR1 SEHNR and CDR2 FQNEAQ (reference sequence). V shed 7 bases, J shed 2 bases, and the junction held 11 bases outside the gene matches. This CDR3 has 16 residues. Sequencing was carried out using naive CD8+ T cells sorted from blood. This clonotype was sampled from a man aged 25 to 40 in good health. The chain links TRBV7-9 to TRBJ2-7; 10 bases align to TRBD1. The CDR3: CASIRQGATSTYEQYF. Here the CDR3 DNA reads TGTGCCAGCATCAGACAGGGGGCAACTAGTACCTACGAGCAGTACTTC.